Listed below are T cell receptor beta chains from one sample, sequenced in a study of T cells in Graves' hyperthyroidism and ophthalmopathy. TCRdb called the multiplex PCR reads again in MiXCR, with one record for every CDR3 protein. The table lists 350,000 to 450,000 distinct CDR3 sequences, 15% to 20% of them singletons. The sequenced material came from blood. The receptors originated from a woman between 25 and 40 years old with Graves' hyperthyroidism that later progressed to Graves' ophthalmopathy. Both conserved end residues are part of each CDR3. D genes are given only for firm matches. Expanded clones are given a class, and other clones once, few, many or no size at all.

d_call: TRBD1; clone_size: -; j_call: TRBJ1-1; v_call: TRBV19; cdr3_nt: TGTACCAGTAGTACTGACCGGGACAGGGGGCTTAAGAACACTGAAGCTTTCTTT; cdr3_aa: CTSSTDRDRGLKNTEAFF
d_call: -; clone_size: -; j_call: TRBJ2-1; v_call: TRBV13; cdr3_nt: TGTGCCAGCAGCTTAGGCCGTCGTTATGGCGGGAATGAGCAGTTCTTC; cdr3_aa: CASSLGRRYGGNEQFF
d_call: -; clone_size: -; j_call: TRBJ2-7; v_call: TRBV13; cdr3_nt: TGTGCCAGCAGCTTAGGGTTGACCGGCTACGAGCAGTACTTC; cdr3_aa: CASSLGLTGYEQYF
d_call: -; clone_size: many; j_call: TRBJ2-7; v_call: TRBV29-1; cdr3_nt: TGCAGCGTTGTACTGGCGTCCTCCTACGAGCAGTACTTC; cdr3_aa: CSVVLASSYEQYF
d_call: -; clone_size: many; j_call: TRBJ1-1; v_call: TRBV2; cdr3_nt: TGTGCCAGCAGTGCCAGTCACACTGAAGCTTTCTTT; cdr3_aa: CASSASHTEAFF
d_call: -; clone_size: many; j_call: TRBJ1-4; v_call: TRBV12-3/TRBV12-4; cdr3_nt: TGTGCCAGCACCGGGAGGGTTGGTGAAAAACTGTTTTTT; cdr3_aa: CASTGRVGEKLFF
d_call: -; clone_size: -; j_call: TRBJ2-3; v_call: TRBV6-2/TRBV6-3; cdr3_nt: TGTGCCAGCAGGTTCCAGGGGCCCGGAGATACGCAGTATTTT; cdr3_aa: CASRFQGPGDTQYF
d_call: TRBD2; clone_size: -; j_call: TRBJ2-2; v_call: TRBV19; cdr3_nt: TGTGCCAGTAGTCTATTGGGACTAGCGGGAGGACGAGACACCGGGGAGCTGTTTTTT; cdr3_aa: CASSLLGLAGGRDTGELFF
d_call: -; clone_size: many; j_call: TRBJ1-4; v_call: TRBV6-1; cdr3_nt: TGTGCCAGCAGTGAGGAGGACAGAGTCCCTTATGCAACTAATGAAAAACTGTTTTTT; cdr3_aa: CASSEEDRVPYATNEKLFF
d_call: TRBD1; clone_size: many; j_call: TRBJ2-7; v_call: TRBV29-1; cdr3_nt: TGCAGCGTTGAGACAGGGGGTGGTGACGAGCAGTACTTC; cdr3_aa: CSVETGGGDEQYF
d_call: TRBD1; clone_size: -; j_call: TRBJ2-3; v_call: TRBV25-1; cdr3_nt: TGTGCCAGCAGCACAGGGGTGACAGATACGCAGTATTTT; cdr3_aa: CASSTGVTDTQYF
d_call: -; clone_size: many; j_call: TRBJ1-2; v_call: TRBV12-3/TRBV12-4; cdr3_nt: TGTGCCAGCTTAGCAGGGACGAACTATGGCTACACCTTC; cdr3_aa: CASLAGTNYGYTF
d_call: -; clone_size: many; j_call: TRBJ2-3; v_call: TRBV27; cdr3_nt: TGTGCCAGCAGCACCAAACACAGGGAGCCTAGCACAGATACGCAGTATTTT; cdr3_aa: CASSTKHREPSTDTQYF
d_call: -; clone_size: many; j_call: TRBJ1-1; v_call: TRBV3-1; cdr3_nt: TGTGCCAGCAGCCAGGGGCTGATGAACACTGAAGCTTTCTTT; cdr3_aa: CASSQGLMNTEAFF
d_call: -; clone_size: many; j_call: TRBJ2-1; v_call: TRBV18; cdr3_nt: TGTGCCAGCTCACCAGGGCCTGATACCTACAATGAGCAGTTCTTC; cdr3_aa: CASSPGPDTYNEQFF
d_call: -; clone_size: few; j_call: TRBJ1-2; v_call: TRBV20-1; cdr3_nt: TGCAGTGCTAGAGATCTGCACGGGCTTTATGGCTACACCTTC; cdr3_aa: CSARDLHGLYGYTF
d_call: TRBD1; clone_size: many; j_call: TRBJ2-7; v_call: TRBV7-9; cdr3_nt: TGTGCCAGCAGCTACGGGACAGGGTTAACCTACGAGCAGTACTTC; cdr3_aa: CASSYGTGLTYEQYF
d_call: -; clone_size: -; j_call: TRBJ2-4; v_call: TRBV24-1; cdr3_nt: TGTGCCACCAGTGATACTAGCTCGGGGAACATTCAGTACTTC; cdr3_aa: CATSDTSSGNIQYF
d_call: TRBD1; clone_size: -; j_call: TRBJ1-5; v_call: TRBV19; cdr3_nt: TGTGCCAGTAGTCCCGCAGGGGGCAGGCAGCCCCAGCATTTT; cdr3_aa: CASSPAGGRQPQHF
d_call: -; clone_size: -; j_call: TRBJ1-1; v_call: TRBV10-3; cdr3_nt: TGTGCCATCAACGACAGGATGAACACTGAAGCTTTCTTT; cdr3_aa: CAINDRMNTEAFF
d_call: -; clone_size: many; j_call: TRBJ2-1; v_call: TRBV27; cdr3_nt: TGTGCCAGCAGGGACAGAATAAATGAGCAGTTCTTC; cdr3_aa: CASRDRINEQFF
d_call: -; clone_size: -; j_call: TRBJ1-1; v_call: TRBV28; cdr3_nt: TGTGCCAGCAGTTTCGGGTTGATTCACACTGAAGCTTTCTTT; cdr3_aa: CASSFGLIHTEAFF
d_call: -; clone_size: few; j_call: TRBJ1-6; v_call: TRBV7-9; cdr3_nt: TGTGCCAGCAGCTTAGAGGGTTTCGGCAATTCACCCCTCCACTTT; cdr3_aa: CASSLEGFGNSPLHF
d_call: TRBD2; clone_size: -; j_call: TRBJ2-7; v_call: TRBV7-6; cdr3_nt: TGTGCCAGCAGCTTAGAGGCTAGCGGGAAAGGTTACGAGCAGTACTTC; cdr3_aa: CASSLEASGKGYEQYF
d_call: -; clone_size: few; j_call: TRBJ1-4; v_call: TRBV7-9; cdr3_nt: TGTGCCAGCAGCTGGGACAAGGGGACTGGAGAAAAACTGTTTTTT; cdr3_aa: CASSWDKGTGEKLFF
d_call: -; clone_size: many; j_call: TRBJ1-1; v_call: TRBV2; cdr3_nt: TGTGCCAGCAGTGAAGTAACAGCGTGGGGGGCTTTCTTT; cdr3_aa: CASSEVTAWGAFF
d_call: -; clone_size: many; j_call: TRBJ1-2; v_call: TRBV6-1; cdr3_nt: TGTGCCAGTGGCCGAGCAGAGACTAACTATGGCTACACCTTC; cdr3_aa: CASGRAETNYGYTF
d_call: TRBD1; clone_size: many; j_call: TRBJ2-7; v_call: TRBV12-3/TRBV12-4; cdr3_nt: TGTGCCAGCAGTACTTACCTACTCGGGACAGGGGAATCCTACGAGCAGTACTTC; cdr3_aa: CASSTYLLGTGESYEQYF
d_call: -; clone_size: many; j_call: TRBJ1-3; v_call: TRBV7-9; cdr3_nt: TGTGCCAGCAGCTTGTCAGGGTTTGGAAACACCATATATTTT; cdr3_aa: CASSLSGFGNTIYF
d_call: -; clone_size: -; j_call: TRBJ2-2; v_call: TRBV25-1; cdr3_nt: TGTGCCAGCAGTGAATTAGACAAGAACACCGGGGAGCTGTTTTTT; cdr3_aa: CASSELDKNTGELFF
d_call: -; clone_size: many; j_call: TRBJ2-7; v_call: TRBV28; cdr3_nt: TGTGCCAGCAGTTTGTTCCTTCCGGTTTGGGAGCAGTACTTC; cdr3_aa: CASSLFLPVWEQYF
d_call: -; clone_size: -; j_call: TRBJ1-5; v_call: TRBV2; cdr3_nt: TGTGCCAGCAGTGCGGGGGGCAGTTTTGGGTTCAATCAGCCCCAGCATTTT; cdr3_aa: CASSAGGSFGFNQPQHF
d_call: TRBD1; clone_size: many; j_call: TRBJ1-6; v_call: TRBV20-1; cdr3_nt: TGCAGTGCTCCTATATTCGGGGACAGGGGAAATTCACCCCTCCACTTT; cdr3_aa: CSAPIFGDRGNSPLHF
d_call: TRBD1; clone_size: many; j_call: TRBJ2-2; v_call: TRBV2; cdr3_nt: TGTGCCAGCAGGGCGAGAGGGACAGGGAACACCGGGGAGCTGTTTTTT; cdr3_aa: CASRARGTGNTGELFF
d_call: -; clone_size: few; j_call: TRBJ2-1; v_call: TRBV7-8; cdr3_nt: TGTGCCAGCAGCTTAGGCCCAAACGATGAGCAGTTCTTC; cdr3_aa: CASSLGPNDEQFF
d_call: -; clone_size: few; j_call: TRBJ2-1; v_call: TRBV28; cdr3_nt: TGTGCCAGCAGCCCGGCCCGGACTGGGGATGTTGGGGAGCAGTTCTTC; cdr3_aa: CASSPARTGDVGEQFF
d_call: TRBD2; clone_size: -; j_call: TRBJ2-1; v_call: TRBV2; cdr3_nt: TGTGCCAGCAGTGATCAGCGGGAGCGACAGTTCTTC; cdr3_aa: CASSDQRERQFF